A single T cell receptor (beta chain) is shown here with its context. The antigen it binds to is not known. Within one base of it there is no much larger clone, and no base qualities were kept. The source of the sample is a study of a mutant IDH1 vaccine in newly diagnosed glioma (dated by TCRdb to the early 2020s). Background on the whole study: Vaccination started 4-6 weeks after radiotherapy alone, or was given together with temozolomide cycles in the groups whose treatment included chemotherapy. Before enrollment, patients had received standard therapy of radiotherapy alone, temozolomide alone, or radiochemotherapy with temozolomide; most received the combination. The week-35 safety follow-up was designated visit V12, and the week-47 end of study was designated visit V13. Peripheral blood was collected at six visits: V03 (baseline), V05, V07, V10, V12 and V13. Longitudinal TCRB deep sequencing was performed for some 25 treated patients wherever samples were available for exploratory analyses. Of the roughly 30 treated patients, approximately 60% were male and around 40% were female, and a mean age of 40.4 years was recorded.

The V and J ends are trimmed by 0 bases and 10 bases, leaving 17 bases between them. Reading from cysteine to phenylalanine, the CDR3 counts 16 amino acids. Solely the CDR3 DNA is kept, with 48 bases framed from the first base. Via the germline V gene (reference sequence), CDR1 is SGHNT and CDR2 YYREEE. To prepare the library, the immunoSEQ multiplex PCR assay was applied. Following the manufacturer's protocol, the hsTCRB Kit was used to amplify rearranged TCR beta chain sequences. TCRB libraries were sequenced on an Illumina MiSeq. The published analysis was carried out like this. Demultiplexing, trimming and gene mapping were performed with the kit vendor's proprietary platform. The table was pulled from immuneACCESS by TCRdb, which kept in-frame rearrangements only. Such tables lose some clones; where checked, under half of the loss comes from unresolved V genes, and the rest has no known cause. V and J calls and clone size are as listed in that table; D and trimming were resolved from the DNA. This sample gives about 32,000 clones in total; about 80% of them show up just once. The top ten clones comprise under 4% of the sample.

Results the study describes overall, beyond this receptor: Immune responses induced by the vaccine were seen in approximately 92% of patients across multiple MHC alleles. Selection of PBMC samples for TCRB deep sequencing was based on availability. According to the authors, sample limitations meant that analyses of patient blood samples could not be reproduced. Changes in the top peripheral T cell clonotypes picked up by TCRB sequencing did not appear to be linked to pseudoprogression.

Interpreted using the paper, the time point label stands for: week 35, safety follow-up. Each vaccine dose was 300 ug of a 20-mer mutant IDH1 peptide in Montanide, given subcutaneously with topical imiquimod. Patients were given eight vaccinations, in weeks 1, 3, 5, 7, 11, 15, 19 and 23, which matched visits V03 through V10. Newly diagnosed WHO grade 3 or 4 IDH1-mutant astrocytomas showing loss of nuclear ATRX were present in the donors. The samples were drawn from NOA16, a multicentre, single-arm, open-label phase I trial in Germany that tested a mutant IDH1 peptide vaccine in humans for the first time. Genomic DNA for TCRB sequencing was extracted from EDTA blood using the DNeasy Blood and Tissue Kit.

The input for sequencing was PBMCs, taken from a glioma patient whose treatment included an IDH1 peptide vaccine. The sequence was obtained from a middle-aged man with glioma. Some clones in this sample may be carry-over from other donors' samples. Rearrangement joined TRBV5-4 to TRBJ1-6; no confident D gene assignment can be made. The DNA is as follows: TGTGCCAGCAGCTTGGGGGCGAATCGGGAAGACTCACCCCTCCACTTT. Protein translation: CASSLGANREDSPLHF.